The next 28 T cell receptor beta chains were all read from a single sample in a study of blood T cells in healthy people across ages. Primers used in a second PCR of roughly 6 to 12 cycles were a sample-barcoded 5' primer and a J-beta primer mix. TCRdb independently ran MiXCR on the 5' RACE reads; one entry per CDR3 protein. The table has about 650,000 distinct CDR3 sequences, over 40% seen once. The sample taken for sequencing was blood. Receptors originate from a woman aged 80 or over in good health.

This clonotype was picked up one time. V gene TRBV7-9 combines with J gene TRBJ2-6, with 9 bases identical to TRBD1. Germline assignment: CDR1 SEHNR and CDR2 FQNEAQ (reference sequence). J was trimmed by 0 bases and V by 4 bases; bases with no gene match: 7. CDR3 size: 18 residues. The CDR3 is CASSSKQGAHSGANVLTF. The CDR3 nucleotides read TGTGCCAGCAGCTCGAAACAGGGGGCGCACTCTGGGGCCAACGTCCTGACTTTC.

In regard to this clonotype: At one end, the junction sequence differs from germline, possibly due to a read error. The gene calls are TRBV6-5 and TRBJ2-3, with D unclear. CDR3 length: 12 amino acids. Germline loops: CDR1 MNHEY, CDR2 SVGAGI. The CDR3 loop reads CVSSQSTDTQYF. As DNA, the CDR3 is TGTGTCAGCAGTCAAAGCACAGATACGCAGTATTTT.

V is TRBV10-2 and J is TRBJ2-4, with a weak D call TRBD2 (7 bases). The DNA end is more similar to TRBJ2-7, so the J call may be wrong. The CDR3 sequence is 13 residues long. CDR1 and CDR2 (germline): WSHSY, SAAADI. This CDR3 is CASRPGGPYEQYF. In DNA, the CDR3 is TGCGCCAGCAGGCCCGGGGGGCCCTACGAGCAGTACTTC.

Concerning this clonotype itself: A much larger clone lies one base from this, so it may be a read error. The CDR3 sequence: CANSLSRHNEQFF. For the CDR3, the DNA is TGTGCCAACAGCTTAAGTCGCCACAATGAGCAGTTCTTC. J is TRBJ2-1 and V is TRBV7-3; no firm D call. Germline values: CDR1 SGHTA, CDR2 FQGTGA. The CDR3 extends over 13 amino acids.

The chain combines TRBV20-1 with TRBJ1-2; D may be TRBD1 (6 bases). Trimming removed 6 bases from V and 0 bases from J, with 11 bases in between. Germline V gene sequence: CDR1 DFQATT, CDR2 SNEGSKA (reference sequence). The CDR3 spans 13 residues. The CDR3 loop is CSARQATNYGYTF. The CDR3 nucleotides are TGCAGTGCAAGACAGGCTACTAACTATGGCTACACCTTC.

The chain is built from TRBV29-1 and TRBJ1-4; the match to TRBD1 covers 7 bases. CDR1 and CDR2 from the germline V gene are SQVTM and ANQGSEA. The V segment lost 2 bases and the J segment 8 bases; nucleotides outside the gene matches: 8. This CDR3 comprises 14 residues. The CDR3 region has the DNA TGCAGCGTTGAAACGACAGGGCTTAGAGAAAAACTGTTTTTT. Its translation is CSVETTGLREKLFF. Looking up the rest from reference TRBV29-1 and TRBJ1-4 gives the full variable domain: SAVISQKPSRDICQRGTSLTIQCQVDSQVTMMFWYRQQPGQSLTLIATANQGSEATYESGFVIDKFPISRPNLTFSTLTVSNMSPEDSSIYLCSVETTGLREKLFFGSGTQLSVL.

As concerns this clonotype: A much larger clone lies one base from this, so it may be a read error. CDR3 sequence (DNA): TGCGTCAGCAGCCCGGGACTAGCGGGGGGGCTTTACAATGAGCAGTTCTTC. Encoded protein: CVSSPGLAGGLYNEQFF. This chain joins TRBV5-1 and TRBJ2-1; the match to TRBD2 covers 16 bases. CDR1 is SGHRS, CDR2 YFSETQ, per germline. The CDR3 sequence is 17 residues long.

As regards this clonotype: This may be a read error, as it is one base from a much larger clone. The chain couples TRBV20-1 to TRBJ2-5; no definite D call. The CDR3 runs to 11 residues. V was shortened by 2 bases and J by 11 bases, with 12 bases between the two germline ends. The germline V gene has CDR1 DFQATT and CDR2 SNEGSKA (reference sequence). This chain's CDR3 is CSARRTRVQYF. The CDR3 DNA is TGCAGTGCTAGAAGAACAAGGGTGCAGTACTTC.

A single count supports this clonotype. The CDR3 region has the DNA TGCGCCAGCAGCTGGACTAGCGGGAGGTCCTACAATGAGCAGTTCTTC. This gives the protein CASSWTSGRSYNEQFF. This chain links TRBV5-1 with TRBJ2-1; TRBD2 matches at 14 bases. Per the germline V gene, CDR1 is SGHRS and CDR2 is YFSETQ. J lost 1 base, V lost 3 bases, and 0 bases had no gene match. The CDR3 has 16 residues.

The chain carries TRBV27 and TRBJ2-5; tentative D call: TRBD2 (6 bases). V gave up 5 bases and J gave up 11 bases, with 24 bases separating them. CDR1 is MNHEY, CDR2 SMNVEV, per germline (reference sequence). The CDR3 extends over 15 amino acids. The CDR3: CASSPRLELGDEQYF. In DNA form, the CDR3 reads TGTGCCAGCAGTCCCAGACTAGAGTTGGGCGATGAGCAGTACTTC.

The J gene is TRBJ2-2, the V gene TRBV7-3, with a possible D match to TRBD1 (6 bases). Germline CDR1 is SGHTA and CDR2 is FQGTGA. The CDR3 runs to 16 residues. Trimming left V 0 bases short and J 5 bases short, with 13 bases between. CDR3 sequence reads: CASSLTGAEGTGELFF. CDR3 in DNA: TGTGCCAGCAGCTTAACGGGGGCGGAAGGGACCGGGGAGCTGTTTTTT.

In this sample, this clonotype turned up many times. V and J are TRBV12-3 or TRBV12-4 and TRBJ2-5, with TRBD2 identical over 12 bases. J gave up 4 bases and V 6 bases, and 3 bases lay outside the gene matches. The CDR3 is made up of 14 amino acids. CDR3 sequence: CASRSGLAGETQYF. The CDR3 DNA is TGTGCCAGCAGGTCGGGACTAGCGGGAGAGACCCAGTACTTC.

This clonotype was observed many times. The V call is TRBV20-1, the J call TRBJ2-5; D is unclear. The CDR3 covers 11 residues. The V end lost 3 bases, the J end lost 5 bases, and 7 bases lay between the germline ends. Per the germline V gene, CDR1 is DFQATT and CDR2 is SNEGSKA (reference sequence). CDR3 coding DNA: TGCAGTGCTAGCGATTACGAGACCCAGTACTTC. Its protein product is CSASDYETQYF.

This rearrangement joins TRBV27 to TRBJ1-1; D remains unclear. This CDR3 comprises 13 residues. Germline-derived CDR1 and CDR2 are MNHEY and SMNVEV (reference sequence). V was cut by 7 bases and J by 7 bases, with 16 bases left in between. The CDR3 DNA sequence: TGTGCCAGCAAAAATACCGGGAGAGGTGAAGCTTTCTTT. Translation: CASKNTGRGEAFF.

The V gene is TRBV12-3 or TRBV12-4, the J gene TRBJ2-5; 8 bases line up with TRBD2. Trimming at V came to 2 bases and at J to 9 bases, leaving 2 bases not matched to a gene. CDR3 length: 12 amino acids. The CDR3 nucleotides are TGTGCCAGCAGTTTAAACGGGGGGGCCCAGTACTTC. Translation gives CASSLNGGAQYF.

This chain links TRBV20-1 with TRBJ2-1; TRBD2 aligns across 16 bases. Per the germline V gene, CDR1 is DFQATT and CDR2 is SNEGSKA (reference sequence). Germline trimming cut 5 bases from V and 7 bases from J; bases unmatched to any gene: 14. This CDR3 region has 18 residues. The CDR3 loop is CSAETAGLAGGRGNEQFF. The CDR3 DNA reads as TGCAGTGCTGAGACCGCGGGACTAGCGGGGGGGCGAGGGAATGAGCAGTTCTTC.

There are a few counts of this clonotype. The chain has TRBV14 and TRBJ1-2, with D uncertain. Per the germline V gene, CDR1 is SGHDN and CDR2 is FVKESK. The germline V and J ends were trimmed by 4 bases and 7 bases, with 10 bases remaining between them. The CDR3 spans 12 residues. The CDR3 nucleotides read TGTGCCAGCAGCCCATCGGGAGTTGGCTACACCTTC. This translates into CASSPSGVGYTF. Full variable domain (rest looked up from reference TRBV14 and TRBJ1-2): EAGVTQFPSHSVIEKGQTVTLRCDPISGHDNLYWYRRVMGKEIKFLLHFVKESKQDESGMPNNRFLAERTGGTYSTLKVQPAELEDSGVYFCASSPSGVGYTFGSGTRLTVV.

This clonotype was detected only a few times. A much larger clone lies one base from this, so it may be a read error. This chain uses TRBV29-1 with TRBJ2-1; perhaps TRBD1 as D (5 bases). The germline gives CDR1 SQVTM, CDR2 ANQGSEA. The ends were cut back, 4 bases at V and 13 bases at J, with 14 bases in the middle. The CDR3 is 11 amino acids. As DNA, the CDR3 is TGCAGCGTTGTAGGGGTCGAGACCCAGTTCTTC. Amino acids: CSVVGVETQFF.

Comment on this clonotype: A clone one base away is much larger, so this may be a read error. The V and J genes are TRBV12-3 or TRBV12-4 and TRBJ2-3, with 7 bases lining up with TRBD1. This CDR3 spans 14 amino acids. CDR3: CVSSADRVRDTQYF. CDR3 DNA sequence: TGTGTCAGCAGTGCTGACAGGGTCCGAGATACGCAGTATTTT.

This clonotype appeared many times. V usage is TRBV5-1 and J usage is TRBJ2-4, with 9 bases that match TRBD1. Germline V gene data show CDR1 as SGHRS and CDR2 as YFSETQ. The V gene end was trimmed by 4 bases and the J gene end by 3 bases; junction bases not matched to a gene: 2. CDR3 length equals 14 residues. CDR3 region: CASSRTGDKNIQYF. Written as DNA, the CDR3 is TGCGCCAGCAGCAGGACAGGGGACAAAAACATTCAGTACTTC.

The J gene is TRBJ2-7, the V gene TRBV9; the match to TRBD1 covers 10 bases. The CDR3 consists of 14 residues. With V trimmed by 5 bases and J by 5 bases, 7 bases remained unmatched. The germline V gene encodes CDR1 SGDLS and CDR2 YYNGEE. The CDR3 loop reads CASRLRQGANEQYF. CDR3 DNA: TGTGCCAGCAGACTTAGACAGGGGGCAAACGAGCAGTACTTC. Based on the CDR3 plus reference TRBV9 and TRBJ2-7, the full variable domain is DSGVTQTPKHLITATGQRVTLRCSPRSGDLSVYWYQQSLDQGLQFLIQYYNGEERAKGNILERFSAQQFPDLHSELNLSSLELGDSALYFCASRLRQGANEQYFGPGTRLTVT.

The chain has TRBV24-1 and TRBJ2-5; TRBD1 matches at 8 bases. This CDR3 region has 14 residues. V shed 4 bases and J 5 bases; nucleotides not matched to a gene: 5. Per the germline V gene, CDR1 is KGHDR and CDR2 is SFDVKD. CDR3 amino acids: CATSDPDRAETQYF. Here the CDR3 DNA reads TGTGCCACCAGTGACCCGGACAGGGCGGAGACCCAGTACTTC.

The sample holds many counts of this clonotype. The chain has TRBV9 and TRBJ2-1; TRBD1 agrees at 7 bases. Germline trimming cut 4 bases from V and 11 bases from J; bases unmatched to any gene: 6. This CDR3 is 12 amino acids long. Germline lookup yields CDR1 SGDLS and CDR2 YYNGEE. The CDR3 region has the DNA TGTGCCAGCAGCTCCAACAGGGGCCAGCAGTTCTTC. Translating gives CASSSNRGQQFF.

The chain uses TRBV20-1 and TRBJ2-2; D ambiguous. Trimming removed 0 bases from V and 4 bases from J, with 9 bases in between. Germline V lookup: CDR1 DFQATT, CDR2 SNEGSKA (reference sequence). The CDR3 extends over 14 amino acids. CDR3 amino acids: CSARETGRTGELFF. For the CDR3, the DNA is TGCAGTGCTAGAGAGACGGGCCGCACCGGGGAGCTGTTTTTT.

This clonotype was seen a single time. One end of the junction varies from germline; a read error may be responsible. The gene calls are TRBV7-2 and TRBJ2-1; D ambiguous. The germline V gene encodes CDR1 SGHTA and CDR2 FQGNSA. The CDR3 is 14 residues long. This CDR3 is CASTPTSSYNEQFF. The CDR3 nucleotides are TGTGCCAGCACCCCGACCAGCTCCTACAACGAGCAGTTCTTC.

The V call is TRBV2, the J call TRBJ2-7; D gene unclear. The CDR3 sequence is 13 residues long. Looked up from germline, CDR1 is SNHLY and CDR2 is FYNNEI. V lost 6 bases, J lost 2 bases, and 11 bases lay in between. The CDR3 protein is CASRENLPYEQYF. CDR3 coding DNA: TGTGCCAGCAGAGAAAACTTACCCTACGAGCAGTACTTC.

The chain joins TRBV20-1 to TRBJ2-3, with TRBD2 identical over 9 bases. With V trimmed by 5 bases and J by 2 bases, 8 bases remained unmatched. This CDR3 is 15 amino acids long. Germline CDR1 is DFQATT and CDR2 is SNEGSKA (reference sequence). CDR3 region: CSAYGTSRITDTQYF. CDR3 sequence (DNA): TGCAGTGCTTACGGGACTAGCAGAATCACAGATACGCAGTATTTT.

About this clonotype: This clone may be a read error of a much larger clone one base away. The chain is built from TRBV4-2 and TRBJ2-3; no definite D call. CDR1 and CDR2 (germline): LGHNA, YNFKEQ. The CDR3 contains 12 residues. CDR3 nucleotides: TGTGCCAGCGGCCATGACACAGATACGCAGTATTTT. Translated: CASGHDTDTQYF.